This T cell receptor beta chain was sequenced for a study of OX40 agonist ivuxolimab in advanced cancers. V dropped 8 bases and J dropped 8 bases, with 21 bases sitting between them. Per germline, CDR1 SNHLY and CDR2 FYNNEI. There are 15 residues in the CDR3. Autoimmune disease history or systemic immunosuppression led to patient exclusion. Profiling relied on immunoSEQ multiplex PCR, and the TCRdb table lists in-frame clones only, not all of them. The sample carries some 10,000 clones, roughly four fifths recorded once. V gene TRBV2 combines with J gene TRBJ1-4; D gene uncertain. The specimen was CD4+ or CD8+ T cells sorted from blood, collected in a trial of the OX40 agonist ivuxolimab. The source of this sequence is an adult with an advanced solid tumor such as melanoma, head and neck, liver or kidney cancer. CDR3 nucleotide sequence: TGTGCCAGCCTAGCCTCGGAAGGGATCGGCGAAAAACTGTTTTTT. It codes for CASLASEGIGEKLFF.